The next 8 T cell receptor beta chains were all read from a single sample in a study of regulatory T cells in long-lasting Graves disease. In building TCR beta libraries, iRepertoire HTBI primers were used together with Arm-PCR of CDR3 regions. MiXCR, applied by TCRdb to the multiplex PCR reads, yields one record per CDR3 protein. The data contain 400,000 or so distinct CDR3 sequences, around 20% of them singletons. The time point: persistent/refractory GD, antithyroid drugs over 5 years with positive TRAb. Construction of the TCR library relied on RNA isolated from PBMCs. This material consisted of peripheral blood mononuclear cells (PBMCs), taken when the disease was refractory, from a patient treated with antithyroid drugs. The receptors were sampled from a female donor with Graves disease.

The genes are TRBV6-2 or TRBV6-3 and TRBJ1-5; D is uncertain. The CDR3 covers 15 residues. Germline CDR1 MNHEY, CDR2 SVGEGT. Between the trimmed V and J ends, which lost 2 bases and 3 bases, there was a span of 11 bases. This CDR3 is CASSYDPYFNQPQHF. The CDR3 bases are TGTGCCAGCAGTTACGACCCGTATTTCAATCAGCCCCAGCATTTT.

The chain joins TRBV6-1 to TRBJ2-7, with 8 bases aligning to TRBD2. The CDR3 consists of 15 residues. Germline values: CDR1 MNHNS, CDR2 SASEGT. V was clipped by 6 bases and J by 0 bases; unmatched bases: 7. CDR3: CASRSAGGDSYEQYF. CDR3 DNA: TGTGCCAGCAGATCCGCGGGGGGCGACTCCTACGAGCAGTACTTC.

The chain joins TRBV7-9 to TRBJ1-3, with 11 bases matching TRBD1. Germline V gene data show CDR1 as SEHNR and CDR2 as FQNEAQ (reference sequence). The CDR3 is 17 residues long. V lost 5 bases and J lost 2; bases outside the gene matches: 8. In nucleotides, the CDR3 is TGTGCCAGCAGCCCCGTGAGGGACAGGGGGGCTGGAAACACCATATATTTT. Encoded protein: CASSPVRDRGAGNTIYF.

Relative to its sample, this clonotype is medium-sized. The chain links TRBV2 to TRBJ1-4, with D maybe TRBD1 (6 bases). V was cut by 5 bases and J by 5 bases, with 12 bases left in between. Germline V CDR1 and CDR2: SNHLY, FYNNEI. The CDR3 length is 14 residues. The CDR3 DNA reads as TGTGCCAGCAGTTGGACAGAGATGAATGAAAAACTGTTTTTT. Protein sequence: CASSWTEMNEKLFF.

This clonotype was detected a few times. This rearrangement joins TRBV5-5 to TRBJ1-5; the D gene is possibly TRBD1 (6 bases). Trimming took 1 base from V and 7 from J, leaving 9 bases between them. The CDR3 consists of 13 residues. Germline loops: CDR1 SGHKS, CDR2 YYEKEE (reference sequence). CDR3 region: CASSLRGVQPQHF. The CDR3 DNA reads TGTGCCAGCAGCTTGAGGGGGGTCCAGCCCCAGCATTTT.

The chain recombines TRBV28 with TRBJ2-5; 9 bases line up with TRBD2. The J call may be incorrect, as the DNA end agrees better with TRBJ2-1. The CDR3 runs 15 residues. Germline V gives CDR1 MDHEN, CDR2 SYDVKM. The chain's CDR3 is CASSSRLAENNEQFF. CDR3 DNA: TGTGCCAGCAGCTCGAGACTAGCGGAGAACAATGAGCAGTTCTTC.

This clonotype has at least ten counts. The chain is built from TRBV28 and TRBJ2-7, with D possibly being TRBD1 (6 bases). This CDR3 is 14 amino acids long. V lost 6 bases to trimming and J lost 6 bases, with 18 bases between them. The germline gives CDR1 MDHEN, CDR2 SYDVKM. CDR3 amino acids: CASRPDRTGFEQYF. In DNA, the CDR3 is TGTGCCAGCAGACCCGACAGGACGGGCTTCGAGCAGTACTTC.

This clonotype was detected a few times. The CDR3 DNA reads as TGTGCCAGCTCACCACAGGGGGCCCGTGGAGAGACCCAGTACTTC. This translates into CASSPQGARGETQYF. The chain carries TRBV18 and TRBJ2-5; TRBD1 matches 7 bases. Germline-derived CDR1 and CDR2 are KGHSH and LQKENI. The V segment lost 1 base and the J segment 4 bases; nucleotides outside the gene matches: 6. The CDR3 runs to 15 residues.